What follows is one TCR beta chain and its context. In its sample, this clonotype was seen many times. The antigen this receptor binds is unknown. Qualities for individual bases were not recorded, and no much larger clone is one base off. The germline V gene encodes CDR1 SGHAT and CDR2 FQNNGV. V and J are truncated by 5 bases and 0 bases respectively, leaving an intervening sequence of 10 bases. The cysteine opens and the phenylalanine closes a CDR3 of 15 amino acids. Only the CDR3 portion is preserved as DNA: 45 bases, with reading frame beginning at the first base. The data are from a study of read filtering for tumor transcriptome and immune sequencing (dated by TCRdb to 2020 to 2022). Concerning the study at large: The cohort consisted of about 18 male and 14 female patients, with a mean age of around 66 years and an age range of about 45 to 90. By revised international staging, under 10 patients were R-ISS I, over 15 were R-ISS II and 6 or 7 were R-ISS III. Whole-transcriptome libraries were prepared with the TruSeq RNA Access Library Prep Kit after DNase treatment. TCR-region mapped reads per sample ranged from about 4.05 to 10.27 million with IR-seq versus only about 85 to 1,300 with RNA-seq. TCR repertoires obtained by targeted immune repertoire sequencing and by bulk whole-transcriptome sequencing performed on the same bone marrow samples were compared. One of the main goals was to work out a read-filtering strategy for immune repertoire data, in particular whether clonotypes backed by only a single read should be removed.

Starting from approximately 0.4 ug RNA, TCR libraries were constructed with the Immunoverse kit using molecular barcoded adaptors that cover the alpha/delta and beta/gamma chains. TCR library preparation used the same RNA that went into transcriptome sequencing. TCR libraries were sequenced on an Illumina HiSeq 4000 with 2 x 150 cycles. The paper's processing steps were these. Using MiXCR, which included quality filtering and error correction, TCR reads were aligned to human V, D, J and C references and then assembled into CDR3 clonotypes. The tcR package in R was used for analysis of clonotype counts and gene usage diversity. For inspection of raw mapping reads, RNA-seq reads were mapped by STAR aligner version 2.5.3a onto GRCh37 of the human genome. To test how sequencing depth affects detected clonotypes, IR-seq fastq files were randomly downsampled with Seqtk 1.3. In-frame beta chains were kept once TCRdb had trimmed the public reads at Q25 with fastp and called clones with MiXCR. Each CDR3 protein gets just one entry, which takes the most common genes and DNA from the rows behind it. The authors' filters were not applied to this entry. The sample has tens of thousands of distinct CDR3 sequences on record, approximately 14% of them singletons. Roughly 6.4% of the sample goes to the ten largest clones.

Bone marrow was sampled from every patient at the time of active disease. Ficoll-Hypaque density gradient centrifugation was used to isolate the bone marrow mononuclear cells. Myeloma plasma cells were removed and CD138-negative cells were obtained by negative selection following labeling with CD138 magnetic microbeads on a MACS separator. Purity of the isolated cells was checked by flow cytometry on an Attune NxT using CD138 antibodies. Total RNA was extracted with TRIzol reagent and quantified with a NanoDrop spectrophotometer. For each patient, the CD138-negative bone marrow sample underwent paired RNA-seq and IR-seq. The full study reports these points: Single-read clonotypes made up 80% to 90% of clonotypes but only roughly 3.5% of total reads in IR-seq, compared with approximately 70% of clonotypes and 44.6% of reads in RNA-seq. The sorted CD138-negative fraction was composed of a mixed bone marrow immune population rather than of purified T cells. Clonotypes were captured by IR-seq at much higher depth and more reliably than by RNA-seq, and smaller IR-seq throughput was sufficient for identification of most shared clonotypes. When single-read clonotypes were removed, the proportions of shared clonotypes in IR-seq and RNA-seq correlated more strongly.

Sequenced sample: a population of CD138-negative cells sorted from bone marrow. The sample's cell subset or site label is to be understood as: bone marrow mononuclear cells depleted of CD138+ plasma/myeloma cells by negative magnetic selection. The V gene is TRBV11-2 and the J gene is TRBJ1-4, with an unclear D gene assignment. The receptor's source is a donor aged 40 or over with multiple myeloma. The nucleotide sequence is given as TGTGCCAGCAGCCCCGTGGGAGCAACTAATGAAAAACTGTTTTTT. Its amino acids are CASSPVGATNEKLFF.